This entry features one TCR beta chain sequence. The data were taken from a study of blood T cell repertoires in COVID-19. Study background: The United States, Italy and Spain provided the acute and convalescent COVID-19 samples. The cDNA or gDNA used as material had been derived from T cells, B-cell-depleted T cells, or PBMCs.

As processed by the authors: Estimation of nucleated cell counts relied on the amplification of reference gene primers. Profiled with immunoSEQ multiplex PCR; TCRdb holds only in-frame clones, not every one. V and J calls and clone size are copied from that table; D and trimming were computed from the DNA. This sample carries about 120,000 clones, 85% to 90% of them seen once, and the ten largest clones take over 4%. The sample taken for sequencing was peripheral blood. The TCR comes from a woman aged 50 to 65 with acute or convalescent COVID-19.

The CDR3 loop reads CASSQGQGQPQHF. The CDR3 region has the DNA TGTGCCAGCAGCCAAGGGCAGGGTCAGCCCCAGCATTTT. V is TRBV14 and J is TRBJ1-5; D may be TRBD1 (5 bases). Germline V lookup: CDR1 SGHDN, CDR2 FVKESK. The CDR3 loop spans 13 amino acids. V was pared by 1 base and J by 6 bases, with 7 bases between. Full variable domain (rest looked up from reference TRBV14 and TRBJ1-5): EAGVTQFPSHSVIEKGQTVTLRCDPISGHDNLYWYRRVMGKEIKFLLHFVKESKQDESGMPNNRFLAERTGGTYSTLKVQPAELEDSGVYFCASSQGQGQPQHFGDGTRLSIL.